This TCR beta chain was found in a study of response to subunit inactivated influenza vaccine (dated by TCRdb to the late 2010s). Regarding the complete study: The study used deep quantitative T cell receptor repertoire profiling to track responses to a trivalent subunit inactivated influenza vaccine.

As to this clonotype: The clone's antigen remains unknown. No much larger clone exists at a distance of one base, and base qualities are not known.

Overall results and qualifications from the work: The authors proposed that each seasonal influenza vaccination may bring in only a limited number of new T cells.

Its CDR3 holds 16 amino acids, cysteine through phenylalanine. The only DNA kept is the CDR3, 48 bases in frame from the first base. V loses 4 bases at its end and J loses 2 bases; junction bases beyond the gene matches: 6. Via the germline V gene (reference sequence), CDR1 is LGHDT and CDR2 YNNKEL. The method was RT-PCR. These reads were obtained on an Illumina HiSeq 2500. TCRdb's own reprocessing of the public reads used fastp at Q25 and MiXCR and kept productive beta chains. All rows with the same CDR3 protein become a single entry with the most common DNA and genes. The sample table contains 600,000 to 850,000 distinct CDR3 sequences; only one count was recorded for around 15% of them. The leading ten clones occupy about 7.4% of the sample.

The source material was PBMCs from blood, sampled around 14 days before vaccination. The clonotype originates from a man in his fifties who received an inactivated influenza vaccine. Donor details come from another sample of the same person, matched by shared clones. The receptor chain draws on TRBV3-1 and TRBJ2-7, and 12 bases in between align with TRBD2. The CDR3: CASSLGLAGGPYEQYF. The DNA reads TGTGCCAGCAGCCTAGGGCTAGCGGGAGGGCCCTACGAGCAGTACTTC.